The rows below give T cell receptor beta chains drawn from one sample of a study of cytomegalovirus exposure and HLA in healthy donors. The assay was immunoSEQ multiplex PCR, and TCRdb's table has in-frame clones only and misses some. This sample carries about 120,000 clones, 70% to 80% of them seen once, and the ten largest clones take approximately 2.5%. Sequencing was carried out using PBMCs. Receptors originate from a female donor in good health and CMV-seronegative. Each CDR3 is given with its conserved first and last residue. A D gene is named only where the DNA matches it firmly. Clone size is given for some rows only: seen once, a few or many times, or a class if the clone is expanded.

d_call | clone_size | j_call | v_call | cdr3_aa | cdr3_nt
TRBD1 | - | TRBJ2-1 | TRBV7-2 | CASSLDRGGINEQFF | TGTGCCAGCAGCCTGGACAGGGGAGGGATAAATGAGCAGTTCTTC
- | - | TRBJ1-3 | TRBV12-5 | CASGFTQGSGNTIYF | TGTGCTAGTGGTTTTACACAGGGCTCTGGAAACACCATATATTTT
- | - | TRBJ2-2 | TRBV6-5 | CASSYSPITGELFF | TGTGCCAGCAGTTACTCGCCTATTACCGGGGAGCTGTTTTTT
- | - | TRBJ2-6 | TRBV27 | CATHTVLTSGANVLTF | TGTGCCACACATACAGTTCTCACGAGCGGGGCCAACGTCCTGACTTTC
TRBD1 | - | TRBJ1-1 | TRBV10-3 | CAISPGQANTEAFF | TGTGCCATCAGTCCGGGACAGGCAAACACTGAAGCTTTCTTT
TRBD1 | - | TRBJ1-1 | TRBV11-2 | CASRDRVLISEAFF | TGTGCCAGCAGGGACAGGGTTTTAATTTCTGAAGCTTTCTTT
TRBD1 | - | TRBJ2-2 | TRBV13 | CASSETGTGGNTGELFF | TGTGCCAGCAGCGAAACCGGGACAGGGGGCAACACCGGGGAGCTGTTTTTT
- | - | TRBJ2-2 | TRBV7-9 | CASSQGLNTGELFF | TGTGCCAGCAGCCAGGGTTTGAACACCGGGGAGCTGTTTTTT
TRBD1 | - | TRBJ1-4 | TRBV27 | CASSSDRGNNEKLFF | TGTGCCAGCAGTTCCGACAGGGGTAATAATGAAAAACTGTTTTTT
- | - | TRBJ2-6 | TRBV21-1 | CASSKAGQGYSGANVLTF | TGTGCCAGCAGCAAAGCCGGACAGGGATACTCTGGGGCCAACGTCCTGACTTTC
TRBD1 | few | TRBJ2-7 | TRBV5-8 | CASSLGQGLYEQYF | TGTGCCAGCAGCTTGGGACAGGGGCTCTACGAGCAGTACTTC
- | - | TRBJ1-2 | TRBV27 | CASSFGSGRNYGYTF | TGTGCCAGCAGCTTCGGGTCCGGCCGAAACTATGGCTACACCTTC
- | - | TRBJ1-2 | TRBV4-3 | CASSQEGRDNYGYTF | TGCGCCAGCAGCCAAGAAGGGAGGGATAACTATGGCTACACCTTC
- | few | TRBJ1-2 | TRBV25-1 | CASRANYGYTF | TGTGCCAGCAGAGCGAACTATGGCTACACCTTC
- | - | TRBJ1-2 | TRBV7-9 | CSSSPDDYGYTF | TGTTCCAGCAGCCCAGATGACTATGGCTACACCTTC
- | - | TRBJ2-7 | TRBV9 | CASSGPHSYEQYF | TGTGCCAGCAGCGGGCCCCACTCCTACGAGCAGTACTTC
- | - | TRBJ2-2 | TRBV5-4 | CASSSNTGELFF | TGTGCCAGCAGCTCTAACACCGGGGAGCTGTTTTTT